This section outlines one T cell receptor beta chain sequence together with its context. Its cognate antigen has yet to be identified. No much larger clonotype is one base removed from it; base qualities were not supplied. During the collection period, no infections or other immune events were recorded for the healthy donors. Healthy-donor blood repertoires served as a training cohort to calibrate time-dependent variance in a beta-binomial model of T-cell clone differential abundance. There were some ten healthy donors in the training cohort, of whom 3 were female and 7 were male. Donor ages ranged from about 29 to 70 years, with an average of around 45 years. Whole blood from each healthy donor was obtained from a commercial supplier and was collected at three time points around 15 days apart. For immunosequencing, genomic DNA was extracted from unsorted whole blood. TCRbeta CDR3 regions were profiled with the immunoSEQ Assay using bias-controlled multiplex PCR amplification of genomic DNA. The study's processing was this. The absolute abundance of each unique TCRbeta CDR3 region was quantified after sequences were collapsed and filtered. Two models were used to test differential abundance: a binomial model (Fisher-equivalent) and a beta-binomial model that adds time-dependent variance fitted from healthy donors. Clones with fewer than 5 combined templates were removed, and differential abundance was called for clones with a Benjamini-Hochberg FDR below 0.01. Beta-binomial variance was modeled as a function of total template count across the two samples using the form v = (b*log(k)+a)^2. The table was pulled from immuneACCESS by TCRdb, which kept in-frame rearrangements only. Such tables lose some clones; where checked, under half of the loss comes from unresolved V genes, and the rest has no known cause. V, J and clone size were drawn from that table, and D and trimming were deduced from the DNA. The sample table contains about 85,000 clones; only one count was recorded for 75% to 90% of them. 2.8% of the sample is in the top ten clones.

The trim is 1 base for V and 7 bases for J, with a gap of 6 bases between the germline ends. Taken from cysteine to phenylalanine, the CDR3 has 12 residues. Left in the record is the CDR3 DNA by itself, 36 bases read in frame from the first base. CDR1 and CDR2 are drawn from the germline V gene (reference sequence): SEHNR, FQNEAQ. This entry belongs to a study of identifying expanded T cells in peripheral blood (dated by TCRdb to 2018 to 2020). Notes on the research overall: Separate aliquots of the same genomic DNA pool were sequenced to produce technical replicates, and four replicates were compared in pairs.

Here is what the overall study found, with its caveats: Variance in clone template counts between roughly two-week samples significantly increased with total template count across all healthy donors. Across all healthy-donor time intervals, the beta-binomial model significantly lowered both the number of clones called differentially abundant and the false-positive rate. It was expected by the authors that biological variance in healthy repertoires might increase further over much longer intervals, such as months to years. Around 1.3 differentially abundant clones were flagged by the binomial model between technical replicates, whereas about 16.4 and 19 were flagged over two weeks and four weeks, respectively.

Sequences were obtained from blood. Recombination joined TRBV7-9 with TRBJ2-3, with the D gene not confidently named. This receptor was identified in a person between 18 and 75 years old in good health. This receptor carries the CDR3 CASSLDINTQYF. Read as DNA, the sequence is TGTGCCAGCAGCTTAGACATAAATACGCAGTATTTT.